This entry lists 10 T cell receptor beta chains sequenced from one sample in a study of cytomegalovirus exposure and HLA in healthy donors. PCR was performed using 60 Vbeta and 13 Jbeta primers. The method was immunoSEQ multiplex PCR; TCRdb's version includes in-frame clones alone and lacks a portion of them. The data contain roughly 120,000 clones, less than 85% of them singletons. Sequenced: PBMCs. The receptor set was obtained from a man aged 50 or older in good health and CMV-seropositive.

V and J are TRBV5-1 and TRBJ2-1; 10 bases map to TRBD2. CDR1 SGHRS and CDR2 YFSETQ come from the germline V gene. The CDR3 runs to 17 residues. J gave up 0 bases and V 1 base, and 4 bases lay outside the gene matches. DNA for the CDR3: TGCGCCAGCAGCTTGTCTAGCGGGAGCAGCTCCTACAATGAGCAGTTCTTC. This encodes CASSLSSGSSSYNEQFF.

CDR3 in DNA: TGTGCCAGCAGCTCCCGGACAGGGGGCCACGAGCAGTACTTC. Encoded protein: CASSSRTGGHEQYF. This chain uses TRBV7-9 with TRBJ2-7; 11 bases line up with TRBD1. Germline lookup yields CDR1 SEHNR and CDR2 FQNEAQ (reference sequence). The V segment lost 4 bases and the J segment 5 bases; nucleotides outside the gene matches: 4. The CDR3 loop spans 14 amino acids. The complete variable domain, with remaining parts taken from reference TRBV7-9 and TRBJ2-7, reads DTGVSQNPRHKITKRGQNVTFRCDPISEHNRLYWYRQTLGQGPEFLTYFQNEAQLEKSRLLSDRFSAERPKGSFSTLEIQRTEQGDSAMYLCASSSRTGGHEQYFGPGTRLTVT.

The CDR3 bases are TGCGCCAGCAGCCAGGCCGGGACCGGGGAGCTGTTTTTT. Residues: CASSQAGTGELFF. The chain links TRBV4-1 to TRBJ2-2; D call uncertain. V lost 3 bases to trimming and J lost 5 bases, with 7 bases between them. Germline assignment: CDR1 MGHRA and CDR2 YSYEKL. The CDR3 has 13 residues.

This chain joins TRBV4-2 and TRBJ1-2; D uncertain. The V end was cut by 1 base, the J end by 5 bases, with 14 bases between. The V gene's germline CDR1 is LGHNA and CDR2 YNFKEQ. The CDR3 extends over 15 amino acids. CDR3 bases: TGTGCCAGCAGCCAAGTCGCAGAGGATGCTTATGGCTACACCTTC. As protein: CASSQVAEDAYGYTF.

J is TRBJ2-1 and V is TRBV14, with 7 bases fitting TRBD1. This CDR3 region has 16 residues. J was trimmed by 0 bases and V by 4 bases; bases with no gene match: 6. Germline CDR1 and CDR2: SGHDN and FVKESK. CDR3 sequence reads: CASSLYRDSSYNEQFF. The CDR3 DNA follows: TGTGCCAGCAGCCTGTACAGGGACAGCTCCTACAATGAGCAGTTCTTC.

V is TRBV4-2 and J is TRBJ2-5; 9 bases fit TRBD2. V was pared by 2 bases and J by 3 bases, with 10 bases of the junction left unmatched. The CDR3 sequence is 17 residues long. Germline V lookup: CDR1 LGHNA, CDR2 YNFKEQ. CDR3 loop: CASSQTPRVAGEETQYF. The CDR3 DNA sequence: TGTGCCAGCAGCCAAACCCCCCGAGTAGCGGGAGAAGAGACCCAGTACTTC.

The chain uses TRBV7-2 and TRBJ2-1; TRBD2 aligns across 7 bases. CDR1 is SGHTA, CDR2 FQGNSA, per germline. This CDR3 has 15 amino acids. V was pared by 5 bases and J by 2 bases, with 6 bases of the junction left unmatched. The CDR3 here is CASSPPGGTYNEQFF. For the CDR3, the DNA is TGTGCCAGCAGCCCGCCGGGGGGAACCTACAATGAGCAGTTCTTC.

V is TRBV6-5 and J is TRBJ2-6; 8 nucleotides agree with TRBD1. Germline V gene lookup returns CDR1 MNHEY and CDR2 SVGAGI. The CDR3 consists of 15 residues. Unmatched junction bases numbered 1, after V lost 2 bases and J lost 4 bases. CDR3 in DNA: TGTGCCAGCAGTTACACAGGGGGAGGGGCCAACGTCCTGACTTTC. Translating gives CASSYTGGGANVLTF.

This clone was observed a handful of times. The CDR3 region has the DNA TGTGCCACCAGCAGAGGCCTTCTAAAGCAGTACTTC. It encodes CATSRGLLKQYF. The chain has TRBV15 and TRBJ2-7; D call uncertain. Per the germline V gene, CDR1 is LNHNV and CDR2 is YYDKDF (reference sequence). The CDR3 contains 12 residues. Deletions cut 1 base from V and 8 bases from J, with 9 bases between.

This clone was seen only a few times. The chain carries TRBV27 and TRBJ1-1; D remains unclear. The germline V gene has CDR1 MNHEY and CDR2 SMNVEV (reference sequence). Between the trimmed V and J ends, which lost 0 bases and 4 bases, there was a span of 6 bases. This CDR3 comprises 13 residues. The CDR3 bases are TGTGCCAGCAGTTTATCAATGAGCACTGAAGCTTTCTTT. This gives the protein CASSLSMSTEAFF.